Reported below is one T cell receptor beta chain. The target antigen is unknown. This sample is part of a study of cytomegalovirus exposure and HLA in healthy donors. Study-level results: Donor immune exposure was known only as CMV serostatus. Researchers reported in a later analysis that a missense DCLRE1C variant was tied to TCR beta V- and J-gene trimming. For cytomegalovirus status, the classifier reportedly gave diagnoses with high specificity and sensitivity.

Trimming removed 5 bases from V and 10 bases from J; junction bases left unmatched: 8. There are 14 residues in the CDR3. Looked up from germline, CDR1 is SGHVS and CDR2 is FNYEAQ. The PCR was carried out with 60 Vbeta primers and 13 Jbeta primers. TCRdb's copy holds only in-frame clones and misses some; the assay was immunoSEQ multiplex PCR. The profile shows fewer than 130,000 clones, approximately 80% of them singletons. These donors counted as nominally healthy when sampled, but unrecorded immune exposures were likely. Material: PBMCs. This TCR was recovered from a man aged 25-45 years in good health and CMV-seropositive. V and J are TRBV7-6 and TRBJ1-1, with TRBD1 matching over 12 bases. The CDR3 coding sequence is TGTGCCAGCAGCCCAGGGACAGGGGGCCTAGGAGCTTTCTTT. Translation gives CASSPGTGGLGAFF.